This T cell receptor beta chain is from a study of blood T cells in healthy people across ages. J was trimmed by 9 bases and V by 5 bases; bases with no gene match: 7. Germline loops: CDR1 SGHTA, CDR2 FQGNSA. The CDR3 extends over 13 amino acids. A second about 6 to 11 cycle PCR used barcoded and J-beta primers. In TCRdb, the 5' RACE reads were re-called with MiXCR into one record per CDR3 protein. The data contain about 680,000 distinct CDR3 sequences, around 48% of them singletons. This clonotype was seen more than once but under ten times. A much larger clone differs by one base, so this may be a read error.

This rearrangement joins TRBV7-2 to TRBJ2-1; TRBD2 matches 7 bases. The origin of this receptor is a woman aged 60-75 years in good health. The material sequenced was blood. The CDR3 loop reads CASSVEAGVEQFF. CDR3 bases: TGTGCCAGCAGCGTAGAGGCGGGAGTTGAGCAGTTCTTC.